The 2 T cell receptor beta chains below were found in one sample sequenced in a study of T cells in Graves' hyperthyroidism and ophthalmopathy. Amplified TCR beta CDR3 regions derived from RNA transcripts. TCR CDR3 regions were first amplified by RT-PCR with HTBI primers. MiXCR, run by TCRdb on the multiplex PCR reads, gives a single entry per CDR3 protein. The sample shows 690,000 or so distinct CDR3 sequences, roughly 20% of them seen only once. Sequenced sample: blood. The receptors here all came from a woman in her fifties or sixties with Graves' hyperthyroidism that later progressed to Graves' ophthalmopathy.

The table lists this clonotype with many counts. The chain links TRBV2 to TRBJ2-1, with 8 bases matching TRBD1. In germline, CDR1 is SNHLY, CDR2 FYNNEI. CDR3 length: 14 residues. The V gene end was trimmed by 6 bases and the J gene end by 5 bases; junction bases not matched to a gene: 6. CDR3 nucleotide sequence: TGTGCCAGCAGACCAGGGACAGGTGACAATGAGCAGTTCTTC. Amino acid sequence: CASRPGTGDNEQFF.

The rearrangement joins TRBV9 to TRBJ2-3, with 11 bases lining up with TRBD2. Germline V gene sequence: CDR1 SGDLS, CDR2 YYNGEE. With 3 bases clipped from V and 4 bases from J, the junction kept 7 bases outside the gene matches. This CDR3 is 16 amino acids long. The CDR3 region is CASSGRTSGLSDTQYF. The CDR3 coding sequence is TGTGCCAGCAGCGGACGGACTAGCGGGCTTTCAGATACGCAGTATTTT. The whole variable domain, filled in from reference TRBV9 and TRBJ2-3, reads DSGVTQTPKHLITATGQRVTLRCSPRSGDLSVYWYQQSLDQGLQFLIQYYNGEERAKGNILERFSAQQFPDLHSELNLSSLELGDSALYFCASSGRTSGLSDTQYFGPGTRLTVL.